Sequencing of this T cell receptor (beta chain) was carried out in a study of identical twins. This clonotype showed up many times. Its antigen is currently unknown. Whole-study findings and limits: It was cross-sectional statistical analysis, not following the same donors, that the conclusions relied on. Invariant T cells like MAIT and iNKT could partly confound the zero-insertion analyses. Insertion counts were lower in abundant cord blood beta clonotypes, a trend that memory repertoires did not show.

TCRdb recomputed calls from the 5' RACE reads with MiXCR, one row per CDR3 protein. The profile shows roughly 700,000 distinct CDR3 sequences, around 8.6% of them singletons. The CDR3 has 16 residues. Trimming removed 0 bases from V and 0 bases from J, with 11 bases in between. Germline-derived CDR1 and CDR2 are SGDLS and YYNGEE. The data also belong to a second study, concerning yellow fever vaccine responses in identical twins.

The clonotype comes from a young woman in good health. Material: PBMCs. The genes are TRBV9 and TRBJ2-3; perhaps TRBD1 as D (5 bases). CDR3 DNA: TGTGCCAGCAGCGTAGTGGGGCAAACGAGCACAGATACGCAGTATTTT. The encoded protein is CASSVVGQTSTDTQYF.